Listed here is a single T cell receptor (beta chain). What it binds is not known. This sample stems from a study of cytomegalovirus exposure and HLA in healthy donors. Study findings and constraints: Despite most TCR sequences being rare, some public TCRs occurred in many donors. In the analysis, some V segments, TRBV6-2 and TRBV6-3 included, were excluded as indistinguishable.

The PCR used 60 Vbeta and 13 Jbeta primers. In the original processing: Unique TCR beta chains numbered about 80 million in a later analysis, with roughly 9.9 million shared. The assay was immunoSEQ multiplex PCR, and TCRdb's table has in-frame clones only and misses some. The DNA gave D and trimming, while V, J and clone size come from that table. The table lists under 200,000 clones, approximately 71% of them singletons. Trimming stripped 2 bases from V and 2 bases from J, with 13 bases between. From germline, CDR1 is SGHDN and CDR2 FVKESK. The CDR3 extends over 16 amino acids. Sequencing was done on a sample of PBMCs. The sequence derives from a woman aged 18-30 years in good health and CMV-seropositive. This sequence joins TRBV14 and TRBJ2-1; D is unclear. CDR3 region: CASSQNPLVTYNEQFF. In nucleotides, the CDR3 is TGTGCCAGCAGCCAAAATCCCCTCGTAACCTACAATGAGCAGTTCTTC.